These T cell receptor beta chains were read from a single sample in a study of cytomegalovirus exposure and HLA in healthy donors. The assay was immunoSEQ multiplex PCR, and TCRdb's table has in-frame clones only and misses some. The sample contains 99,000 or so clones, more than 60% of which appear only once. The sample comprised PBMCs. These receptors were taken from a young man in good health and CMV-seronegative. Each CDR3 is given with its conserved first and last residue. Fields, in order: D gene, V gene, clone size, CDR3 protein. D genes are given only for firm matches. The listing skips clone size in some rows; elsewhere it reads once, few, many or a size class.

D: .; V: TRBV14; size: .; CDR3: CASSQGRGRDTGEKLFF
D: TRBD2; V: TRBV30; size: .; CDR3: CAWNISGREAAGELFF
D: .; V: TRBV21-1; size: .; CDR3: CASSTPGGPDNSPLHF
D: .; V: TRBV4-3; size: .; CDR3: CASSPDRNSGYTF
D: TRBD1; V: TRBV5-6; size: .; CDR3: CASSPEGGLYGYTF
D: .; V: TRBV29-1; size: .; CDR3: CSVETSGVLGDEQFF
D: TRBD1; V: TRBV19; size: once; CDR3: CASTPGDSNYGYTF
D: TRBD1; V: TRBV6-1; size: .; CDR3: CASSRRQGPTEAFF
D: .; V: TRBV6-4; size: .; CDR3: CVSSVSQGSYNEQFF
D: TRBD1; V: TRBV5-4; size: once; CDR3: CASSSRTGAGGEQYF
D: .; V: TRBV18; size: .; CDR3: CASSPPDFFGYTF
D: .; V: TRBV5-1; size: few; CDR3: CASSLVAGGKGSYEQYF
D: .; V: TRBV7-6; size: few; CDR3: CASSPNRELREKLFF
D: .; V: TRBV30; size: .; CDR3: CAWSVWLATNEKLFF
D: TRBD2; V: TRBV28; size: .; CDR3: CASSLPDGLAGEETQYF
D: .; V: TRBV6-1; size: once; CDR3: CASESSMADEQYF
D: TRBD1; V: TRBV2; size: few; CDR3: CASSEQGVRTEAFF
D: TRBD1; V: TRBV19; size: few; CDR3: CASWHRGGNYGYTF
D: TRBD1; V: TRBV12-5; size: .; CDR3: CASADRGDEQFF
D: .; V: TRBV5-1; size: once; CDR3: CASSLDTGTRGKEQYF
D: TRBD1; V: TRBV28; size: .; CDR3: CASSPPGTVAHEQYF
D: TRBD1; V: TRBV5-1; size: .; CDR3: CASSLAQGARDTQYF
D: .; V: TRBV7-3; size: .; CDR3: CASSLTRVGGRGELFF
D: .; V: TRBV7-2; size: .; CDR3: CASSFGEGQPQHF
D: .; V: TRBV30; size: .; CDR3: CAWSRGSYGYTF
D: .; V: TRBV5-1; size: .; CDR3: CASSFITEKETQYF
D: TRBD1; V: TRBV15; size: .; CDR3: CATSRDFGTGNEQYF
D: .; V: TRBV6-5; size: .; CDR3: CASSTETEAFF
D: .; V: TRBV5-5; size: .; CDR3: CASSLNLDTEAFF
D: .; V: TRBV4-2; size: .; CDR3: CASSQERTGSTDTQYF
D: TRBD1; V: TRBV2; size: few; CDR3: CASSETGLLNTEAFF
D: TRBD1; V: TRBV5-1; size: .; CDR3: CASSWGTENTEAFF